This T cell receptor (beta chain) was sequenced for a study of CD8 T cells in Susac syndrome (dated by TCRdb to 2018 to 2020). Concerning the study at large: Of the Susac syndrome patients who were sequenced, about 6 had clinically active disease and roughly 8 were in clinical remission. At blood withdrawal, Susac syndrome patients were therapy-naive, treated with corticosteroids (with IVIg additionally given to some), or treated with IVIg alone. The study used repertoire sequencing to test whether antigen drove CD8+ T cell activation and differentiation in Susac syndrome. Study-level results and caveats: The TCR sequencing and HLA analysis was acknowledged to have included a relatively small number of individuals. In patients with Susac syndrome, the CD4+ T cell repertoire showed no detectable clonal expansion.

In the case of this clonotype: There is no known antigen for this receptor. No much larger clone is present one base from it, and per-base qualities are unavailable.

RNA was extracted using the RNeasy kit, and roughly 0.5 to 1 ug of the RNA was reverse transcribed with random hexamers. The immunoSEQ multiplex PCR assay, covering 54 Vbeta and 13 Jbeta segments, was used to amplify TCR beta CDR3 regions. Bias from PCR amplification was corrected by using a synthetic template baseline for primer optimization and for computational correction. The source study handled its data this way. Reads were assigned to V, D and J genes according to IMGT and analyzed in immunoSEQ Analyzer, with only productive sequences retained. Clonality was computed as one minus Shannon entropy normalized by log2 of the number of productive unique sequences. For each patient and control, public and private clones were evaluated among the 100 most prevalent clones. Clones were defined as Susac-specific if absent from the healthy and MS cohorts, from roughly 1,100 published viral clones and from other ImmuneACCESS disease sequences. TCRdb ran its own pipeline on the public reads, namely fastp trimming at Q25 and MiXCR clone calling, and kept in-frame beta chains. Each entry is one CDR3 protein sequence, shown with its most common DNA and genes. The V and J calls here are based on TCRdb, not the publication. Within this sample are about 240,000 distinct CDR3 sequences, with 90% to 96% of them counted one time only. The leading ten clones occupy around 0.1% of the sample.

High-throughput TCR beta sequencing profiled peripheral blood CD8+ and CD4+ T cells from healthy donors, Susac syndrome patients and multiple sclerosis patients. Susac syndrome patients met recently defined diagnostic criteria for definite or probable disease. Bulk CD8+ and CD4+ T cells were purified magnetically by negative isolation, whereas CD8+ TEMRA cells were enriched by FACS. Blood was collected in EDTA tubes and processed within 24 hours, with PBMCs isolated through density gradient centrifugation. PBMCs destined for TCR sequencing were cryopreserved in liquid nitrogen and later thawed in a 37 °C water bath. The sorted or isolated CD4+, CD8+ and CD8+ TEMRA cells had a purity of 90% or higher. CDR1 and CDR2 were assigned from the germline V gene as SGHTA and FQGTGA. The CDR3 spans 14 residues, from the cysteine through the phenylalanine. Only the CDR3 part of the read is kept: 42 bases, read in frame from the first base. V loses 4 bases at its end and J loses 7 bases; junction bases beyond the gene matches: 6.

The origin of this receptor is a human donor with Susac syndrome. Recombination connected TRBV7-3 to TRBJ2-2, with TRBD1 identical over 7 junction bases. Source material: CD4+ T cells from PBMCs. The CDR3 reads CASSSRQGYGELFF. The sequence in DNA is TGTGCCAGCAGCTCCCGACAGGGATACGGGGAGCTGTTTTTT. Outside the CDR3, residues come from the reference TRBV7-3 and TRBJ2-2 proteins, so the full variable domain is: GAGVSQTPSNKVTEKGKYVELRCDPISGHTALYWYRQSLGQGPEFLIYFQGTGAADDSGLPNDRFFAVRPEGSVSTLKIQRTERGDSAVYLCASSSRQGYGELFFGEGSRLTVL.